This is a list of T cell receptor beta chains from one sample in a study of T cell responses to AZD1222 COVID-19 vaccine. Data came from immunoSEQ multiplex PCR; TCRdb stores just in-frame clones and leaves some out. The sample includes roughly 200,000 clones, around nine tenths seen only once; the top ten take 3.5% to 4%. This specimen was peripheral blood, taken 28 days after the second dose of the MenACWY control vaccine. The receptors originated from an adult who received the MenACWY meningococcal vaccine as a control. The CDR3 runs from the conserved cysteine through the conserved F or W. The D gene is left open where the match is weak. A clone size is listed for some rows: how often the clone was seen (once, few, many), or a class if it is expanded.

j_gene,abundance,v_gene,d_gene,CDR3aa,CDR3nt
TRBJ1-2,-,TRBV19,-,CASSMSIENYGYTF,TGTGCCAGTAGTATGAGCATAGAAAACTATGGCTACACCTTC
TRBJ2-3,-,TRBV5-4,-,CASSLTPSTDTQYF,TGTGCCAGCAGCTTAACCCCTAGCACAGATACGCAGTATTTT
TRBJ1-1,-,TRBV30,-,CAWSGGRGADTEAFF,TGTGCCTGGAGTGGGGGGCGGGGGGCCGACACTGAAGCTTTCTTT
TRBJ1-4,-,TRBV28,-,CASSLDRGHEKLFF,TGTGCCAGCAGTTTAGACCGGGGCCATGAAAAACTGTTTTTT
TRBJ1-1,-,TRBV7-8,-,CASSPSAPSTEAFF,TGTGCCAGCAGCCCCTCAGCGCCGTCCACTGAAGCTTTCTTT
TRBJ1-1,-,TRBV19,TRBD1,CASRDREAEAFF,TGTGCCAGTAGGGACAGGGAAGCTGAAGCTTTCTTT
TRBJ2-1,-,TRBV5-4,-,CASSLVGGNEQFF,TGTGCCAGCAGCTTGGTGGGTGGCAATGAGCAGTTCTTC
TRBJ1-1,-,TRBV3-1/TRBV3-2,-,CASSQTTGSEAFF,TGTGCCAGCAGCCAAACCACCGGGAGTGAAGCTTTCTTT
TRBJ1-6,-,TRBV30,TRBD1,CAWSHGQAWSPLHF,TGTGCCTGGAGTCACGGACAGGCTTGGTCACCCCTCCACTTT
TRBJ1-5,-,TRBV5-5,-,CASTFSAGNQPQHF,TGTGCCAGCACCTTCTCGGCAGGCAATCAGCCCCAGCATTTT
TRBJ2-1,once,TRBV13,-,CASSLWSSSVNEQFF,TGTGCCAGCAGCTTATGGAGTAGTTCGGTCAATGAGCAGTTCTTC
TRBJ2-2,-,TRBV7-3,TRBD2,CASSLTPSGTNTGELFF,TGTGCCAGCAGCTTAACTCCTAGCGGGACGAACACCGGGGAGCTGTTTTTT
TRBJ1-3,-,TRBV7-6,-,CASSLPGTPGNTIYF,TGTGCCAGCAGCCTCCCCGGGACACCTGGAAACACCATATATTTT
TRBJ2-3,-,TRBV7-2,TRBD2,CASLTSRTKIAGGTQYF,TGTGCCAGCCTCACTTCGAGGACCAAGATAGCGGGAGGTACGCAGTATTTT
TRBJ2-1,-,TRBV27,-,CASIPPRAGDYNEQFF,TGTGCCAGCATCCCCCCCCGGGCAGGGGACTACAATGAGCAGTTCTTC
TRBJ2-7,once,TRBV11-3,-,CASSLEFEQYF,TGTGCCAGCAGCTTAGAGTTTGAGCAGTACTTC
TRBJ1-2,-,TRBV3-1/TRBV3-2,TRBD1,CASSRRDRGNLYGYTF,TGTGCCAGCAGCCGTCGGGACAGGGGGAACCTCTATGGCTACACCTTC
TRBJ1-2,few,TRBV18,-,CASSIDNYGYTF,TGTGCCAGCTCAATAGATAACTATGGCTACACCTTC
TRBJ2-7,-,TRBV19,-,CASSGSYEQYF,TGTGCCAGCTCGGGCTCCTACGAGCAGTACTTC
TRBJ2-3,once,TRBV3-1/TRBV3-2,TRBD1,CASSQWQGVGTDTQYF,TGTGCCAGCAGCCAATGGCAGGGGGTCGGCACAGATACGCAGTATTTT
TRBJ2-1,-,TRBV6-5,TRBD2,CASSYGGRAGYNEQFF,TGTGCCAGCAGTTATGGCGGGAGGGCTGGCTACAATGAGCAGTTCTTC
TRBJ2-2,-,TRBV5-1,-,CASSIRGSTGELFF,TGCGCCAGCAGTATAAGAGGGAGCACCGGGGAGCTGTTTTTT
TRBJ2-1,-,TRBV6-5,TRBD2,CASSPGLAGHNEQFF,TGTGCCAGCAGTCCCGGACTAGCGGGGCACAATGAGCAGTTCTTC
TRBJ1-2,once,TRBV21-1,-,CASSKYKVPYGYTF,TGTGCCAGCAGCAAATATAAGGTCCCCTATGGCTACACCTTC
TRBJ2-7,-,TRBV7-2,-,CASSPRAGSYEQYF,TGTGCCAGCAGCCCCCGGGCCGGCTCCTACGAGCAGTACTTC
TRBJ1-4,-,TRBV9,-,CASSVGPGEKLFF,TGTGCCAGCAGCGTAGGCCCAGGCGAAAAACTGTTTTTT
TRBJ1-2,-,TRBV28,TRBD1,CASSQRTGGLGYGYTF,TGTGCCAGCAGTCAAAGGACAGGGGGGCTAGGCTATGGCTACACCTTC
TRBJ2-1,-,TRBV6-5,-,CASRRPGPKSEQFF,TGTGCCAGCAGGCGGCCCGGGCCGAAGAGTGAGCAGTTCTTC
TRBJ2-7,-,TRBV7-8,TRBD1,CASSLVEGGGRTYEQYF,TGTGCCAGCAGCTTAGTAGAAGGGGGCGGAAGAACCTACGAGCAGTACTTC
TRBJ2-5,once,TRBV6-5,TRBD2,CASSYSPSGEETQYF,TGTGCCAGCAGTTACTCCCCTAGCGGGGAAGAGACCCAGTACTTC
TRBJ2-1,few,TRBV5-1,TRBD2,CASSLGPSGVSPSSYNEQFF,TGCGCCAGCAGCTTGGGTCCTAGCGGGGTCTCCCCGAGCTCCTACAATGAGCAGTTCTTC